One T cell receptor (beta chain) is described in this entry. There is no known antigen for this receptor. The record has no base qualities; no much larger clone is one base away. Amplification of TCR beta CDR3 regions was carried out from RNA transcripts. The TCR CDR3 was subjected to a first round of RT-PCR using the HTBI primer set and the Qiagen OneStep RT-PCR kit. The libraries were constructed in a second round of multiplex PCR and then size-selected and purified. Paired-end sequencing of the libraries was performed with 100 bp reads on an Illumina HiSeq2000. Concerning the study's data processing: Raw data were processed with SOAPnuke, discarding reads with adapters, uncalled bases, mean Phred below 15, or no exact constant-primer or identifier match. COPE v1.2.5 was used to merge the high-quality paired reads, and each unique nucleotide sequence was defined as a clonotype. MiTCR v1.1 was used to align the clonotypes against IMGT TRBV, TRBD and TRBJ reference segments. The analysis included only V-J combinations with a frequency above 0.0001, which together covered approximately 99% of the repertoires. The TCS score was defined as F50 (clonal expansion) divided by E x V (chaos), with BLOSUM62-based TCRdist calculated between CDR3 peptides within each V-J. Welch's t-statistics and random forest reduced roughly 540 V-J features to about 13, which were used in a naive Bayes classifier (R e1071). The public reads were reanalyzed by TCRdb: fastp trimming at Q25, MiXCR alignment, in-frame beta chains only. Duplicate CDR3 protein sequences are folded into a single record with the most common DNA and genes. Clone size and V and J calls follow TCRdb, not the original study. This sample comprises a few hundred thousand distinct CDR3 sequences, around 21% of them detected only once. The ten largest account for around 27% of the sample.

Stable Graves' hyperthyroidism was defined as the absence of progression to ophthalmopathy over 18 months of follow-up. Hyperthyroidism patients were newly diagnosed, had a disease duration of under 2 months, and were aged 18 to 65 years. Exclusion was applied to patients with uncontrolled infections, other autoimmune diseases, pregnancy or lactation. Diagnoses were based on clinical symptoms, serum thyroxine and TRAb, thyroid ultrasound and orbital computed tomography. Ficoll-Paque density gradient centrifugation was used to isolate PBMCs from 9.5 to 10 ml of fresh peripheral blood. Trizol reagent was used to extract total RNA, and RNA quality was then checked on an Agilent 2100 Bioanalyzer. This entry is derived from a study of T cells in Graves' hyperthyroidism and ophthalmopathy (dated by TCRdb to between 2017 and 2020). At the level of the whole study: Peripheral blood samples were taken at the time of initial diagnosis, prior to any treatment. A discovery cohort of 95 to 100 patients, roughly 40 with Graves' ophthalmopathy and 57 with stable Graves' hyperthyroidism, was used to find distinguishing TCR V-J signatures. Prospective prediction of ophthalmopathy was tested in an independent validation cohort of fewer than 20 hyperthyroidism patients and 17 patients who later progressed to ophthalmopathy. The roughly 100 discovery patients were randomly divided into training and test sets at a 7:3 ratio. In addition, the study compared T-cell repertoires in thyroid tissue and in blood from six Graves' hyperthyroidism patients. Following sampling, methimazole starting at 30 mg daily was given to hyperthyroidism patients, and high-dose intravenous methylprednisolone was given to ophthalmopathy patients. The paper describes TCR Vbeta CDR3 sequencing of some 130 peripheral blood samples, made up of 43 ophthalmopathy patients, around 73 hyperthyroidism patients and about 17 progressor patients. What the authors observed across the whole study: During validation, the model predicted progression to ophthalmopathy a median of around 6 months ahead of onset, with almost 71% sensitivity and 72.22% specificity. In cross-validation, a model built on a 13 V-J signature told ophthalmopathy apart from stable hyperthyroidism with approximately 91% sensitivity and about 81% specificity, and in testing the same model reached 80%/75%. Most expanded thyroid clonotypes (frequency above 0.001) were also found in blood, which suggests that blood repertoires may mirror thyroid immune responses. Sample size was not statistically predetermined, and investigators were not blinded to group allocation.

This TCR came from a man in his late teens or twenties with Graves' hyperthyroidism. Sequencing was carried out using blood.

The bases are TGCAGTGCTAGAGATGCGGACAGCCCCCCAGGTAGCAATCAGCCCCAGCATTTT. The translation is CSARDADSPPGSNQPQHF. The sequence joins TRBV20-1 to TRBJ1-5, with a tentative D gene TRBD1 over 6 matching bases. V is cut by 0 bases and J by 0 bases, and the space between the germline ends is 18 bases. CDR1 and CDR2 (DFQATT, SNEGSKA) derive from the germline V gene (reference sequence). From cysteine to phenylalanine, the CDR3 is 18 amino acids long. Just CDR3 DNA is preserved here, 54 bases in frame from base 1.